A selection of T cell receptor beta chains follows, all from one sample in a study of blood T cell repertoires in COVID-19. Sequenced by immunoSEQ multiplex PCR; TCRdb stores in-frame clones only, minus some. This table has approximately 200,000 clones, approximately 84% appearing once. The sample was peripheral blood. These receptors came from a man in his fifties or sixties with acute or convalescent COVID-19. CDR3s include the opening cysteine and the closing phenylalanine or tryptophan. The D gene is left open where the match is weak. Rows give clone size only sometimes, using once, few, many, or a class for an expanded clone.

cdr3_aa	cdr3_nt	v_call	j_call	cdr3_length	clone_size	d_call
CASSNAGIFTDTQYF	TGTGCCAGCAGTAACGCAGGGATCTTCACAGATACGCAGTATTTT	TRBV6-5	TRBJ2-3	15	-	-
CAWDRNYEQYF	TGTGCCTGGGACAGGAATTACGAGCAGTACTTC	TRBV30	TRBJ2-7	11	-	-
CASSPRGGLSGNTIYF	TGTGCCAGCAGCCCGCGGGGGGGGTTGTCTGGAAACACCATATATTTT	TRBV9	TRBJ1-3	16	-	-
CASSTGPHNSPLHF	TGTGCCAGCAGTACAGGGCCCCATAATTCACCCCTCCACTTT	TRBV6-5	TRBJ1-6	14	-	-
CASSLGDRVEQYF	TGTGCCAGCAGCTTAGGGGACAGGGTCGAGCAGTACTTC	TRBV7-6	TRBJ2-7	13	once	TRBD1
CASSLKDRGSYGYTF	TGTGCCAGCAGCTTGAAGGACAGGGGGAGCTATGGCTACACCTTC	TRBV5-4	TRBJ1-2	15	-	TRBD1
CASSLGQGTLTTGELFF	TGCGCCAGCAGCTTGGGACAGGGGACACTAACCACCGGGGAGCTGTTTTTT	TRBV5-1	TRBJ2-2	17	-	TRBD1
CASKRGGNNEQFF	TGTGCCTCAAAGCGGGGGGGTAACAATGAGCAGTTCTTC	TRBV30	TRBJ2-1	13	-	TRBD2
CASSRTGANEKLFF	TGTGCCAGCAGCCGGACAGGTGCAAATGAAAAACTGTTTTTT	TRBV3-1/TRBV3-2	TRBJ1-4	14	-	TRBD1
CASSYPGQPQHF	TGTGCCAGCAGCTACCCCGGTCAGCCCCAGCATTTT	TRBV7-2	TRBJ1-5	12	-	-
CASSPLGGGNQPQHF	TGTGCCAGCAGCCCACTCGGGGGAGGCAATCAGCCCCAGCATTTT	TRBV7-9	TRBJ1-5	15	-	-
CASSLTTGVDEQYF	TGTGCCAGCTCACTAACGACAGGGGTGGACGAGCAGTACTTC	TRBV18	TRBJ2-7	14	once	TRBD1
CASSIGQGGDGPQHF	TGTGCCAGTAGTATAGGACAGGGAGGAGATGGGCCCCAGCATTTT	TRBV19	TRBJ1-5	15	-	TRBD1
CASRFAGGTSPYEQYF	TGTGCCAGCAGATTCGCGGGGGGGACAAGTCCCTACGAGCAGTACTTC	TRBV27	TRBJ2-7	16	-	TRBD2
CASSILTATNEKLFF	TGTGCCAGTAGTATCCTAACAGCAACTAATGAAAAACTGTTTTTT	TRBV19	TRBJ1-4	15	-	-
CASSPRTDTEAFF	TGTGCCAGCTCACCACGCACAGACACTGAAGCTTTCTTT	TRBV18	TRBJ1-1	13	-	-
CASSLRHSTDTQYF	TGTGCCAGCAGCTTACGACACAGCACAGATACGCAGTATTTT	TRBV13	TRBJ2-3	14	-	-
CASSYTRSYNSPLHF	TGTGCCAGCAGCTACACGCGGTCCTATAATTCACCCCTCCACTTT	TRBV7-8	TRBJ1-6	15	-	-
CASSYRGGSYEQYF	TGTGCCAGCAGTTACAGGGGAGGATCCTACGAGCAGTACTTC	TRBV9	TRBJ2-7	14	-	-
CASSPPGTSAAFETQYF	TGTGCCAGCTCACCACCCGGGACTAGCGCGGCCTTCGAGACCCAGTACTTC	TRBV18	TRBJ2-5	17	-	TRBD2